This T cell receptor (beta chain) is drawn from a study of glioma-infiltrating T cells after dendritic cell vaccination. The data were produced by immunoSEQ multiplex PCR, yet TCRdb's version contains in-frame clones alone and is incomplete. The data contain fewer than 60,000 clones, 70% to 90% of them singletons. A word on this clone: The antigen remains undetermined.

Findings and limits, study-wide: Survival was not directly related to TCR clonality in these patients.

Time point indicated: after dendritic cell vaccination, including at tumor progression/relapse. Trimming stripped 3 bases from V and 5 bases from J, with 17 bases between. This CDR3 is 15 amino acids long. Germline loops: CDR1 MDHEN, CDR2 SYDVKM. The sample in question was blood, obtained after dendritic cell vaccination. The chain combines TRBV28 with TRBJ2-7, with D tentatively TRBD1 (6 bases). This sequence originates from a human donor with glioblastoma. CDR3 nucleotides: TGTGCCAGCAGTTTTTCACAGGGAGTGGCGGACGAGCAGTACTTC. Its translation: CASSFSQGVADEQYF.